This T cell receptor beta chain was documented in a study of T-cell reconstitution after alpha-beta-depleted transplantation in children. Preparation of the TCRbeta library was carried out with unique molecular identifiers. TCRdb processed the PCR reads anew with MiXCR; each CDR3 protein has one entry. The data contain a few hundred thousand distinct CDR3 sequences, about a tenth of them singletons. General study points: The origin of high day-60 TCRbeta diversity in some patients lay in surviving recipient T cells and thymic progenitors. By about two months after transplant, alpha-beta T cells reportedly arose from several hundred graft clones that had expanded. After one year, T-cell counts and TCRbeta diversity mostly came from new T cells.

J lost 9 bases, V lost 4 bases, and 8 bases had no gene match. Germline CDR1 reads LGHDT; CDR2 reads YNNKEL (reference sequence). The CDR3 covers 14 residues. This clonotype was picked up many times. Its antigen remains unidentified. The clonotype originates from a boy under two years old with acute myeloid leukemia, due to receive a stem cell transplant. Specimen: PBMCs, collected before TCRalphabeta/CD19-depleted stem cell transplant. The V call is TRBV3-1, the J call TRBJ2-1; TRBD2 agrees at 8 bases. The CDR3 spells CASSLPGLVSEQFF. The CDR3 DNA reads as TGTGCCAGCAGCCTCCCGGGACTAGTGAGTGAGCAGTTCTTC.